This T cell receptor beta chain derives from a study of T cells after yellow fever vaccination (dated by TCRdb to between 2017 and 2020). As for the study more broadly: The SMART-Seq v4 Ultra Low Input RNA kit was used to prepare libraries from fractions with low cell numbers. Blood samples were taken at several timepoints before and after primary and secondary immunization, and bulk PBMC replicates and cell subsets were isolated. Two healthy male donors, one aged 18 to 29 and one aged 30 to 39 years, were included in the cohort. To follow T-cell clones before and after primary and booster YFV17D yellow fever vaccination, bulk TCR alpha and beta repertoires were sequenced over time. General conclusions and limits of the study: Because abundant contaminating clonotypes from the bulk population could be contained in FACS-sorted repertoires, computational filtering was required. Because the study included only two donors, the extent to which the findings can be generalized is limited. A small fraction of clonotypes showed up in both the CD4 and CD8 compartments, probably as a result of convergent recombination. The secondary T-cell response was weaker than the primary response but faster, peaking on day 5 instead of day 15. Most clones expanded after primary vaccination (96% of CD4 and 88% of CD8) were re-detected after the booster, suggesting that broad memory maintenance occurred.

The listed sequencing device is Illumina NovaSeq 6000. TCR cDNA was made using 5'RACE template switching, a step that added a universal primer site and unique molecular identifiers. Priming for cDNA synthesis came from both the TCR alpha and TCR beta constant segments. Library amplification used two PCR steps, and the second PCR step added sample barcodes and sequencing adapters. Sequencing of the libraries was done on either Illumina HiSeq 2500 (2x100 bp) or NovaSeq (2x150 bp). As for the original processing: Reads were demultiplexed and collapsed into UMI consensus sequences with MIGEC, and V(D)J alignment was performed with MiXCR. Clonotypes responding to the vaccine were identified with edgeR on replicate PBMC samples, with the criteria of FDR below 0.01 and a log2 fold change above 5 up to day 15. Bulk clonotypes were assigned CD4 or CD8 identity according to which sequenced CD4 or CD8 repertoire held them at higher abundance. The raw public reads went through TCRdb reprocessing: fastp at Q25, MiXCR clone calling, in-frame beta chains kept. Records with the same CDR3 protein are collapsed into one entry carrying the most frequent genes and DNA. TCRdb's processing, not the authors' own work, is the source of the V and J calls. For this sample there are about 320,000 distinct CDR3 sequences; around 11% appear just once. The top ten hold roughly 3% of the sample.

This sample's treatment or condition label indicates: live attenuated yellow fever vaccine strain. PBMCs were isolated from peripheral blood using a standard Ficoll-Paque protocol. Dynabeads CD4 and CD8 positive selection kits were used to isolate the CD4 and CD8 T-cell fractions. TriZol was used to extract RNA from bulk PBMCs, from CD4 and CD8 fractions, and from dextramer-positive and dextramer-negative fractions. The CDR3 holds 15 amino acids from the cysteine to the phenylalanine. Only CDR3 DNA remains: 45 bases, in frame from the first base. Taken from the germline V gene, the CDR1 and CDR2 loops are SGHTA and FQGNSA. V and J are truncated by 0 bases and 6 bases respectively, leaving an intervening sequence of 13 bases. For this clonotype: The specificity of this receptor is unknown. Base quality data are lacking; no much larger clone is found one base away.

The chain links TRBV7-2 with TRBJ2-3; the D region possibly corresponds to TRBD1 (5 bases align). This material consisted of CD4+ T cells sorted from PBMCs, taken 45 days after the yellow fever booster vaccination. This receptor was obtained from a young man who received the YFV17D yellow fever vaccine. The CDR3 region: CASSLAGQPEDTQYF. The sequenced DNA is TGTGCCAGCAGCTTAGCGGGGCAGCCTGAGGATACGCAGTATTTT. With the rest looked up from the reference TRBV7-2 and TRBJ2-3 genes rather than sequenced, the full variable domain is GAGVSQSPSNKVTEKGKDVELRCDPISGHTALYWYRQSLGQGLEFLIYFQGNSAPDKSGLPSDRFSAERTGGSVSTLTIQRTQQEDSAVYLCASSLAGQPEDTQYFGPGTRLTVL.